The 8 T cell receptor beta chains below were found in one sample sequenced in a study of T-cell memory formation after mild COVID-19. Via MiXCR, TCRdb re-called the 5' RACE reads, giving one row per CDR3 protein. The profile shows hundreds of thousands of distinct CDR3 sequences, 20% of them singletons. The sample was PBMCs or a T cell subset sorted from them (not recorded which). Every receptor here comes from an adult woman who had mild COVID-19 (a few samples of this study predate the infection). Cell type and time point are not known.

The chain links TRBV24-1 to TRBJ2-3; maybe TRBD1 (6 bases). The CDR3 loop spans 15 amino acids. Trimming removed 5 bases at V and 5 bases at J, with 16 bases between. Germline loops: CDR1 KGHDR, CDR2 SFDVKD. CDR3 amino acids: CATSGLQGRGDTQYF. The CDR3 DNA sequence: TGTGCCACCAGTGGACTACAGGGCCGGGGAGATACGCAGTATTTT.

The rearrangement links TRBV29-1 to TRBJ2-5; D tentatively reads TRBD1 or TRBD2 (6 bases each). The germline V and J ends were trimmed by 4 bases and 3 bases, with 12 bases remaining between them. The length of the CDR3 is 13 residues. Germline V CDR1 and CDR2: SQVTM, ANQGSEA. CDR3 amino acids: CSVVGGAKETQYF. CDR3 nucleotides: TGCAGCGTTGTGGGGGGCGCGAAAGAGACCCAGTACTTC.

The rearrangement joins TRBV18 to TRBJ1-4; a weak D match, TRBD1 (5 bases). The CDR3 spans 16 residues. CDR1 is KGHSH and CDR2 is LQKENI in the germline V gene. Trimming left V 3 bases short and J 7 bases short, with 18 bases between. The CDR3 bases are TGTGCCAGCTCACCTACAGGCGGGGCGGTCAGTGAAAAACTGTTTTTT. Its protein is CASSPTGGAVSEKLFF.

The gene calls are TRBV6-5 and TRBJ2-3, with 10 nucleotides matching TRBD2. This CDR3 has 20 residues. CDR1 MNHEY and CDR2 SVGAGI come from the germline V gene. Trimming at V came to 0 bases and at J to 1 base, leaving 13 bases not matched to a gene. The chain's CDR3 is CASSYSKSLAGKGGTDTQYF. The CDR3, as DNA: TGTGCCAGCAGTTACTCGAAGTCACTAGCGGGAAAGGGAGGCACAGATACGCAGTATTTT.

CDR3 in DNA: TGCGCCAGCAGCCAAGCGTCATGGGGTCAGCCCCAGCATTTT. Protein product: CASSQASWGQPQHF. The V and J genes are TRBV4-3 and TRBJ1-5; D unclear. Germline values: CDR1 LGHNA, CDR2 YSLEER. CDR3 length equals 14 residues. Deletions cut 1 base from V and 6 bases from J, with 10 bases between.

This clonotype has a single count. The chain uses TRBV7-3 and TRBJ1-2, with no clear D. CDR1 and CDR2 (germline): SGHTA, FQGTGA. The CDR3 covers 13 residues. V lost 1 base, J lost 8 bases, and 11 bases lay in between. The CDR3 protein is CASSLSPVGGYTF. CDR3 sequence (DNA): TGTGCCAGCAGCTTAAGCCCAGTGGGAGGCTACACCTTC.

The table lists this clonotype with a few counts. J is TRBJ1-1 and V is TRBV5-1; 10 nucleotides match TRBD1. In germline, CDR1 is SGHRS, CDR2 YFSETQ. This CDR3 is 17 amino acids long. Germline trimming cut 0 bases from V and 5 bases from J; bases unmatched to any gene: 10. The CDR3 sequence is CASSLAVLGQGHTEAFF. The CDR3 DNA follows: TGCGCCAGCAGCTTGGCCGTGCTGGGACAGGGGCATACTGAAGCTTTCTTT. Full variable domain (rest looked up from reference TRBV5-1 and TRBJ1-1): KAGVTQTPRYLIKTRGQQVTLSCSPISGHRSVSWYQQTPGQGLQFLFEYFSETQRNKGNFPGRFSGRQFSNSRSEMNVSTLELGDSALYLCASSLAVLGQGHTEAFFGQGTRLTVV.

The gene calls are TRBV5-1 and TRBJ2-2; D is uncertain. Germline loops: CDR1 SGHRS, CDR2 YFSETQ. V lost 0 bases and J lost 5, with 8 bases in between. CDR3 length: 14 residues. The CDR3 nucleotides read TGCGCCAGCAGCTTGGGTAGCACGACCGGGGAGCTGTTTTTT. Encoded protein: CASSLGSTTGELFF.